The rows below give T cell receptor beta chains drawn from one sample of a study of blood T cell repertoires in COVID-19. The data were produced by immunoSEQ multiplex PCR, yet TCRdb's version contains in-frame clones alone and is incomplete. The sample has more than 100,000 clones; roughly 80% are singletons. The specimen was peripheral blood. The source of these receptors is a man in his sixties with acute or convalescent COVID-19. Both conserved end residues are part of each CDR3. D genes are given only for firm matches. Not every row has a clone size; where given, it reads once, few, many or a size class.

.,.,TRBV5-1,TRBJ1-3,TGCGCCAGCAGCTTGACTGTATCTGGAAACACCATATATTTT,CASSLTVSGNTIYF
TRBD2,.,TRBV5-1,TRBJ2-3,TGCGCCAGCAGCTTCGTCCCGGGACTAGCTGGGTCGGATACGCAGTATTTT,CASSFVPGLAGSDTQYF
TRBD1,.,TRBV7-9,TRBJ1-4,TGTGCCAGCAGCAACACCGGGACAGGGGCCGATGGACTGTTTTTT,CASSNTGTGADGLFF
TRBD1,.,TRBV3-1/TRBV3-2,TRBJ2-1,TGTGCCAGCAGCCAACCGGGACAGGTTTTGTATGAGCAGTTCTTC,CASSQPGQVLYEQFF
TRBD1,.,TRBV5-1,TRBJ2-3,TGCGCCAGCAGCGCACAGGGGGCGCGAGATACGCAGTATTTT,CASSAQGARDTQYF
.,.,TRBV19,TRBJ1-6,TGTGCCAGTCGGGGAACTCGCGGGAATTCACCCCTCCACTTT,CASRGTRGNSPLHF
.,few,TRBV5-1,TRBJ2-1,TGCGCCAGCAGCTTGGGACTCAATATTTTCGATGAGCAGTTCTTC,CASSLGLNIFDEQFF
TRBD1,.,TRBV5-4,TRBJ1-2,TGTGCCAGCAGTCGGACAGGGCGCAACTATGGCTACACCTTC,CASSRTGRNYGYTF
TRBD1,few,TRBV5-1,TRBJ2-7,TGCGCCAGCAGCTCCCCAGGACAGGGCCACGAGCAGTACTTC,CASSSPGQGHEQYF
.,few,TRBV11-2,TRBJ1-1,TGTGCCAGCAGCTTAGCCAGTATAATGAACACTGAAGCTTTCTTT,CASSLASIMNTEAFF
.,.,TRBV10-3,TRBJ1-1,TGTGCCATCAACGCGGGGGCAGCCAACACTGAAGCTTTCTTT,CAINAGAANTEAFF
.,.,TRBV5-1,TRBJ2-7,TGCGCCAGCAGCTTGCAGGAGGTCTACGAGCAGTACTTC,CASSLQEVYEQYF
.,.,TRBV5-1,TRBJ2-3,TGCGCCAGCAGCTGGGGGGACTTCTCTAGCACAGATACGCAGTATTTT,CASSWGDFSSTDTQYF
TRBD1,.,TRBV11-2,TRBJ1-1,TGTGCCAGCAGCTGGCGGACAGGGAACGCTGAAGCTTTCTTT,CASSWRTGNAEAFF
TRBD1,.,TRBV6-4,TRBJ1-1,TGTGCCAGCAAGACAGGGGCCGCCCTCTGGACTGAAGCTTTCTTT,CASKTGAALWTEAFF
TRBD2,.,TRBV6-2/TRBV6-3,TRBJ2-3,TGTGCCAGCAGTTTAACGGGGGGTGGCACAGATACGCAGTATTTT,CASSLTGGGTDTQYF
.,few,TRBV27,TRBJ2-5,TGTGCCAGCAGTGTCACAGGCCAAGAGACCCAGTACTTC,CASSVTGQETQYF
.,.,TRBV5-5,TRBJ1-2,TGTGCCAGCAGCTACGTTGGAGGGGTAGGCAATGGCTACACCTTC,CASSYVGGVGNGYTF
TRBD1,few,TRBV9,TRBJ1-1,TGTGCCAGCAGCCCTAGAGGGGGCATGAACACTGAAGCTTTCTTT,CASSPRGGMNTEAFF
.,.,TRBV6-5,TRBJ2-7,TGTGCCAGCAGGGGACTTGACGAGCAGTACTTC,CASRGLDEQYF
.,.,TRBV5-1,TRBJ2-2,TGCGCCAGCCGACAGGGGCGGGAGTCCGGGGAGCTGTTTTTT,CASRQGRESGELFF
TRBD2,.,TRBV7-9,TRBJ2-3,TGTGCCAGCAGCAGAGCGGGAGACATAGATACGCAGTATTTT,CASSRAGDIDTQYF
TRBD1,.,TRBV5-1,TRBJ2-7,TGCGCCAGCAGCTGGCGACAGGGTTCCTTGGGGGAGCAGTACTTC,CASSWRQGSLGEQYF
TRBD1,.,TRBV18,TRBJ1-1,TGTGCCAGCTCACCGGGACAGCTGAGGAACACTGAAGCTTTCTTT,CASSPGQLRNTEAFF
TRBD1,few,TRBV5-6,TRBJ2-7,TGTGCCAGCAGTCAACACCTAGAGTGGGACAGGGTGGCCGAGCAGTACTTC,CASSQHLEWDRVAEQYF
.,.,TRBV19,TRBJ2-2,TGTGCCAGTAGTATCGGGGGACAGATATCTACCGGGGAGCTGTTTTTT,CASSIGGQISTGELFF
.,.,TRBV12-5,TRBJ2-5,TGTGCTAGTGGTTTGGTACAAGGGGGAGCAGAGACCCAGTACTTC,CASGLVQGGAETQYF
TRBD2,.,TRBV2,TRBJ2-1,TGTGCCAGCAGTATTAGCGGGAGATACAATGAGCAGTTCTTC,CASSISGRYNEQFF
TRBD1,.,TRBV29-1,TRBJ2-7,TGCAGCGCCGGGACAGGGGACTACGAGCAGTACTTC,CSAGTGDYEQYF
.,once,TRBV5-6,TRBJ2-1,TGTGCCAGCAGGCCGGTTAGGGCGGGGATCTACAATGAGCAGTTCTTC,CASRPVRAGIYNEQFF
.,.,TRBV10-3,TRBJ1-1,TGTGCCATCAGTGCCCGGAACACTGAAGCTTTCTTT,CAISARNTEAFF
.,.,TRBV6-5,TRBJ1-2,TGTGCCAGCAGTCCGGGACACGGGAATGGCTACACCTTC,CASSPGHGNGYTF
.,.,TRBV12-3/TRBV12-4,TRBJ1-2,TGTGCCAGCAGACCCAACAGGGACGGCTACACCTTC,CASRPNRDGYTF
.,.,TRBV7-2,TRBJ1-2,TGTGCCAGCAGCTTAGCAGGGAGGGATGGCTACACCTTC,CASSLAGRDGYTF
.,few,TRBV10-1,TRBJ1-1,TGCGCCAGCAGTGAGCCGGGGGGGAACACTGAAGCTTTCTTT,CASSEPGGNTEAFF
TRBD1,.,TRBV30,TRBJ1-2,TGTGCCTGGAGTTCCCGGGACAGGGGGCTAGGGTATGGCTACACCTTC,CAWSSRDRGLGYGYTF
TRBD2,.,TRBV7-2,TRBJ2-7,TGTGCCAGCAGCCCGACCTCGGGACTAGCGGGAGGCGAGCAGTACTTC,CASSPTSGLAGGEQYF
.,.,TRBV29-1,TRBJ1-2,TGCAGCGTTGACCCAGGGGAACCTAACTATGGCTACACCTTC,CSVDPGEPNYGYTF
.,.,TRBV2,TRBJ1-6,TGTGCCGCACTTCGGGACAAGTCGAGCTCCTATAATTCACCCCTCCACTTT,CAALRDKSSSYNSPLHF
.,.,TRBV20-1,TRBJ2-1,TGCAGTGCTAGAACAGACGGTGAGCAGTTCTTC,CSARTDGEQFF
TRBD1,.,TRBV4-2,TRBJ2-7,TGTGCCAGCAGCCTCTCGGACAGGGGCAACGAGCAGTACTTC,CASSLSDRGNEQYF